One and the same sample provided the 3 T cell receptor beta chains below, sequenced in a study of T cells in Graves' hyperthyroidism and ophthalmopathy. The investigators amplified TCR beta CDR3 regions from RNA transcripts. First-round RT-PCR targeting the TCR CDR3 was performed with the HTBI primer set. TCRdb redid the calling of the multiplex PCR reads with MiXCR, one entry per CDR3 protein. There are roughly 750,000 distinct CDR3 sequences in the sample; roughly 15% occur only once, and about 8.4% lies in the top ten. Source material: blood. The receptor set was obtained from a young man with Graves' hyperthyroidism.

This clonotype appeared many times. This CDR3 is CASSPPRDEQFF. DNA for the CDR3: TGTGCCAGCAGTCCCCCGAGGGATGAGCAGTTCTTC. V gene TRBV12-3 or TRBV12-4 combines with J gene TRBJ2-1, with D possibly matching TRBD2 (5 bases). The V end lost 5 bases, the J end lost 8 bases, and 10 bases lay between the germline ends. The CDR3 has 12 amino acids.

Concerning this clonotype: This sequence may be a read error, since a much larger clone differs from it by one base. This chain joins TRBV11-2 and TRBJ2-5; weak D call: TRBD2 (5 bases). This CDR3 comprises 14 residues. Per the germline V gene, CDR1 is SGHAT and CDR2 is FQNNGV. CDR3 DNA: TGTGCCAGCAGCTTAAATTCAGGAGGAGAGACCCAGCACTTC. Translated: CASSLNSGGETQHF. The full variable domain, its missing parts supplied by reference TRBV11-2 and TRBJ2-5, is EAGVAQSPRYKIIEKRQSVAFWCNPISGHATLYWYQQILGQGPKLLIQFQNNGVVDDSQLPKDRFSAERLKGVDSTLKIQPAKLEDSAVYLCASSLNSGGETQHFGPGTRLLVL.

This clonotype was picked up a small number of times. The chain links TRBV14 to TRBJ1-3, with 7 positions matching TRBD1. CDR1 and CDR2 from the germline V gene are SGHDN and FVKESK. Losses at the gene ends were 9 bases for V and 4 bases for J; bases not matched to a gene: 6. CDR3 length: 13 residues. This CDR3 reads CARTTGSGNTIYF. The CDR3 DNA is TGTGCCAGAACGACAGGGTCCGGAAACACCATATATTTT.